This is a list of T cell receptor beta chains from one sample in a study of cytomegalovirus exposure and HLA in healthy donors. Some clones are missing from TCRdb's copy, which holds only in-frame ones; the method was immunoSEQ multiplex PCR. The table lists 140,000 to 150,000 clones, approximately 70% of them singletons. The sample comprised PBMCs. These receptors were taken from a young woman in good health and CMV-seronegative. Each CDR3 is given with its conserved first and last residue. The D gene is left open where the match is weak. Rows may omit the clone size; those that give it use once, few, many or a size class.

V	size	D	J	DNA	CDR3
TRBV7-2	NA	NA	TRBJ1-3	TGTGCCAGCAGCTTAGCTCCAACAGGGTTTGGAAACACCATATATTTT	CASSLAPTGFGNTIYF
TRBV6-6	NA	TRBD1	TRBJ1-6	TGTGCCAGCAGCTGGGACAGGACGGAGAATTCACCCCTCCACTTT	CASSWDRTENSPLHF
TRBV4-3	NA	NA	TRBJ2-1	TGCGCCAGCAGCCAAGAGCCGGGAGTGGGCTACAATGAGCAGTTCTTC	CASSQEPGVGYNEQFF
TRBV30	NA	NA	TRBJ1-6	TGTGCCTGGAGGTTAGGGACACTACAGACAAATTCACCCCTCCACTTT	CAWRLGTLQTNSPLHF
TRBV7-2	once	NA	TRBJ2-5	TGTGCCAGCAGCTTTACAGGGTTGGAGACCCAGTACTTC	CASSFTGLETQYF
TRBV9	NA	NA	TRBJ2-4	TGTGCCAGCAGCGTTTCCGGCCAGGTCGAAAACATTCAGTACTTC	CASSVSGQVENIQYF
TRBV5-4	NA	TRBD1	TRBJ2-3	TGTGCCAGCAGCCCGCGGGGACAGGGAACAGATACGCAGTATTTT	CASSPRGQGTDTQYF
TRBV5-1	NA	TRBD2	TRBJ2-1	TGCGCCAGCAGCTTTTCTCCGGGGGGGGCTCAAGATGAGCAGTTCTTC	CASSFSPGGAQDEQFF
TRBV5-4	NA	NA	TRBJ1-1	TGTGCCAGCAGCCCCGGAAGTGGGGGGGCCACTGAAGCTTTCTTT	CASSPGSGGATEAFF
TRBV30	NA	TRBD1	TRBJ2-3	TGTGCCTGGTCCCCAACGGGGACAGGGAAAGATACGCAGTATTTT	CAWSPTGTGKDTQYF
TRBV6-5	NA	NA	TRBJ1-4	TGTGCCAGCAGTCGGCCGCCCTATGTCGGGGAAAAACTGTTTTTT	CASSRPPYVGEKLFF
TRBV27	few	NA	TRBJ1-1	TGTGCCAGCAGTTTATCGAGGAACACTGAAGCTTTCTTT	CASSLSRNTEAFF
TRBV27	NA	NA	TRBJ1-3	TGTGCCAGCAGCACCTTCTTGGGGGCCTCTGGAAACACCATATATTTT	CASSTFLGASGNTIYF
TRBV19	few	TRBD2	TRBJ2-1	TGTGCCAGTAGTGCTCCTAGCGGGAGGTACCACAATGAGCAGTTCTTC	CASSAPSGRYHNEQFF
TRBV15	NA	NA	TRBJ1-4	TGTGCCACCAGCAGAGAGGCAGGGATAAGTGAAAAACTGTTTTTT	CATSREAGISEKLFF
TRBV7-2	NA	NA	TRBJ1-6	TGTGCCAGCAGCTTATCAGGTCCTACGTTAAATTCACCCCTCCACTTT	CASSLSGPTLNSPLHF
TRBV5-1	NA	NA	TRBJ2-2	TGCGCCAGCAGCTTGCTCAGGGGCGCCGGGGAGCTGTTTTTT	CASSLLRGAGELFF
TRBV7-9	NA	NA	TRBJ1-1	TGTGCCAGCAGCCCAATGGGAGGGCGGGAAGCTTTCTTT	CASSPMGGREAFF
TRBV5-1	many	NA	TRBJ1-4	TGCGCCAGCGCGGGGCAGGTTAATGAAAAACTGTTTTTT	CASAGQVNEKLFF
TRBV5-6	few	TRBD1	TRBJ1-1	TGTGCCAGCAGCTTGGGGGACAGACTGAACACTGAAGCTTTCTTT	CASSLGDRLNTEAFF
TRBV19	NA	TRBD1	TRBJ2-2	TGTGCCAGTAGTATCGGGACAGTCTTCACCGGGGAGCTGTTTTTT	CASSIGTVFTGELFF
TRBV7-6	NA	TRBD1	TRBJ2-2	TGTGCCAGCAGCCCGGGACAGGGCACCGGGGAGCTGTTTTTT	CASSPGQGTGELFF
TRBV4-3	NA	TRBD2	TRBJ2-1	TGCGCCAGCAGCCAACTAGCGGGAGGCTCCCGTGCCTACAATGAGCAGTTCTTC	CASSQLAGGSRAYNEQFF
TRBV9	NA	NA	TRBJ1-1	TGTGCCAGCAGCAAACGTACAGTGCTCGACACTGAAGCTTTCTTT	CASSKRTVLDTEAFF
TRBV30	NA	NA	TRBJ1-5	TGTGCCTGGAGTCCACCCTCAGATCAGCCCCAGCATTTT	CAWSPPSDQPQHF
TRBV11-2	NA	NA	TRBJ2-5	TGTGCCAGCAGCTTAAATTTCGTTGAGACCCAGTACTTC	CASSLNFVETQYF
TRBV7-7	NA	TRBD2	TRBJ2-3	TGTGCTAGCAGCCTCCTAGCGGGGGGCACAGATACGCAGTATTTT	CASSLLAGGTDTQYF
TRBV4-1	NA	NA	TRBJ1-2	TGCGCCAGCAGCCAAGATCGGACAGACAGGCGCAACTATGGCTACACCTTC	CASSQDRTDRRNYGYTF
TRBV29-1	NA	NA	TRBJ2-2	TGCGGCGGTTCCTGGACGGAGGACGGGGAGCTGTTTTTT	CGGSWTEDGELFF
TRBV11-3	few	TRBD1	TRBJ2-2	TGTGCCAGCAGCTTAGGAGACAGGGTGAACACCGGGGAGCTGTTTTTT	CASSLGDRVNTGELFF
TRBV21-1	NA	NA	TRBJ2-3	TGTGCCAGCAGCAGTCGGACTACTCAAACAGATACGCAGTATTTT	CASSSRTTQTDTQYF
TRBV5-1	few	NA	TRBJ1-1	TGCGCCAGCAGCTTGCATTCCCGCAGAGGTGTGACTGAAGCTTTCTTT	CASSLHSRRGVTEAFF
TRBV18	few	TRBD2	TRBJ2-7	TGTGCCAGCTCGCCCGGGACTACACCCTACGAGCAGTACTTC	CASSPGTTPYEQYF
TRBV19	NA	NA	TRBJ2-5	TGTGCCAGTAGCCTCCGGACATGGGTAGAGACCCAGTACTTC	CASSLRTWVETQYF
TRBV27	NA	NA	TRBJ2-7	TGTGCCAGCAGTTCTTACAGGGTATCGGCCTACGAGCAGTACTTC	CASSSYRVSAYEQYF
TRBV30	NA	NA	TRBJ2-1	TGTGCCTGGAGTGTAGGGACTTCCTCCTCCCTTTCGGGGGAGCAGTTCTTC	CAWSVGTSSSLSGEQFF
TRBV2	NA	NA	TRBJ2-1	TGTGCCAGTTTAGCGCCCTCCTACAATGAGCAGTTCTTC	CASLAPSYNEQFF
TRBV14	NA	NA	TRBJ1-1	TGTGCCAGCAGGCAGACAGCACTTGGAGCTGAAGCTTTCTTT	CASRQTALGAEAFF
TRBV6-5	NA	NA	TRBJ2-5	TGTGCCAGCAGGGCGGACAGAAGGCAAGAGACCCAGTACTTC	CASRADRRQETQYF
TRBV5-1	NA	TRBD2	TRBJ2-3	TGCGCCAGCAGCTTGGGCCGGGGGACTAGCGGGGGGGCTGGAGATACGCAGTATTTT	CASSLGRGTSGGAGDTQYF
TRBV5-4	NA	TRBD2	TRBJ2-1	TGTGCCAGCAGCTCCCAGGGGCCGGGACTAGCGAGTGAGCAGTTCTTC	CASSSQGPGLASEQFF
TRBV9	NA	TRBD2	TRBJ2-4	TGTGCCAGCAGCGGGACTAGCGGGGCAGCCAAAAACATTCAGTACTTC	CASSGTSGAAKNIQYF
TRBV7-3	NA	TRBD2	TRBJ2-7	TGTGCCAGCAGCTTAATTCTAGCGGGGAAATCCTACGAGCAGTACTTC	CASSLILAGKSYEQYF
TRBV5-1	NA	TRBD2	TRBJ2-3	TGCGCCAGCAGTCGTCAGACTAGCGGGGGGGAGGATACGCAGTATTTT	CASSRQTSGGEDTQYF
TRBV15	NA	NA	TRBJ1-1	TGTGCCACCAGCAGAGATAGCGCTGAAGCTTTCTTT	CATSRDSAEAFF
TRBV5-4	NA	TRBD1	TRBJ1-1	TGTGCCAGCAGCCCACGACAGGGAGAAGCTTTCTTT	CASSPRQGEAFF
TRBV5-4	NA	NA	TRBJ1-3	TGTGCCAGCAGCTTGGGGCTGTTAAGCTCTGGAAACACCATATATTTT	CASSLGLLSSGNTIYF
TRBV5-1	NA	TRBD1	TRBJ2-3	TGCGCCAGCAGCTTGGTTTTCCGGGACAGGGGGCGTCAAGATACGCAGTATTTT	CASSLVFRDRGRQDTQYF
TRBV10-3	NA	NA	TRBJ1-2	TGTGCCTCGGGATCCATTTGGGGCTACACCTTC	CASGSIWGYTF
TRBV9	NA	NA	TRBJ1-1	TGTGCCAGCAGCGACGACAGGAGGAACACTGAAGCTTTCTTT	CASSDDRRNTEAFF
TRBV2	few	NA	TRBJ1-1	TGTGCCAGCAGTGAAACGGGGGTTAGGAACACTGAAGCTTTCTTT	CASSETGVRNTEAFF
TRBV6-4	few	TRBD1	TRBJ2-2	TGTGCCAGCAGACAGGACAGGGCCGCCGGGGAGCTGTTTTTT	CASRQDRAAGELFF